The 13 T cell receptor beta chains presented below share a single source sample, sequenced in a study of T cell repertoires in cytomegalovirus infection. TCRdb ran MiXCR on the reads and lists one entry per CDR3 protein. The table includes about 300,000 distinct CDR3 sequences, 9.6% detected once. The sample was PBMCs. Receptors originate from a human donor in good health (CMV status not recorded). Some clones in this sample may be carry-over from other donors' samples.

In its sample, this clonotype was seen many times. The chain joins TRBV7-8 to TRBJ2-2; 8 positions agree with TRBD1. The CDR3 is 13 amino acids. The germline V gene encodes CDR1 SGHVS and CDR2 FQNEAQ. The junction had 3 bases not matched to a gene; V was cut back by 5 bases and J by 7 bases. The CDR3 region has the DNA TGTGCCAGCAGCCCAGGGGGCAGCGGGGAGCTGTTTTTT. The encoded protein is CASSPGGSGELFF.

This clonotype was recorded many times. The chain joins TRBV6-6 to TRBJ1-2, with D maybe TRBD1 (5 bases). The germline V and J ends were trimmed by 2 bases and 3 bases, with 13 bases remaining between them. CDR3 length equals 15 residues. Germline V gene sequence: CDR1 MNHNY, CDR2 SVGAGI (reference sequence). In DNA, the CDR3 is TGTGCCAGCAGTTACCGTGGGGCGCCGGACTATGGCTACACCTTC. Protein sequence: CASSYRGAPDYGYTF.

This clonotype has a count of ten or more. The V and J genes are TRBV20-1 and TRBJ2-6; D is ambiguous. The germline V gene encodes CDR1 DFQATT and CDR2 SNEGSKA (reference sequence). V gave up 2 bases and J gave up 3 bases, with 14 bases separating them. There are 16 residues in the CDR3. The CDR3 sequence: CSARNQEAVGANVLTF. Written as DNA, the CDR3 is TGCAGTGCTAGAAACCAGGAAGCCGTTGGGGCCAACGTCCTGACTTTC.

This chain uses TRBV6-5 with TRBJ2-2; D is ambiguous. Germline V CDR1 and CDR2: MNHEY, SVGAGI. The CDR3 totals 15 residues. Trimming removed 4 bases from V and 1 base from J, with 10 bases in between. The CDR3 is CASSFAAQNTGELFF. The CDR3 coding sequence is TGTGCCAGCAGTTTCGCAGCTCAGAACACCGGGGAGCTGTTTTTT.

This clonotype has a count of ten or more. The chain combines TRBV19 with TRBJ2-2; weak D call: TRBD1 (5 bases). This CDR3 comprises 15 residues. CDR1 and CDR2 from the germline V gene are LNHDA and SQIVND (reference sequence). V was clipped by 3 bases and J by 5 bases, with 13 bases between them. CDR3 in amino acids: CASSMGRVMTGELFF. In DNA, the CDR3 is TGTGCCAGTAGTATGGGCAGGGTTATGACCGGGGAGCTGTTTTTT.

This clonotype was found many times. The chain uses TRBV7-9 and TRBJ1-4; D unclear. The V end was cut by 10 bases, the J end by 5 bases, with 14 bases between. From germline, CDR1 is SEHNR and CDR2 FQNEAQ (reference sequence). The CDR3 has 13 amino acids. CDR3 sequence (DNA): TGTGCCACCGGGTGGGCGGGAAATGAAAAACTGTTTTTT. It yields the protein CATGWAGNEKLFF.

This clonotype was observed at least ten times. This chain links TRBV25-1 with TRBJ1-2; D ambiguous. The CDR3 loop spans 13 amino acids. The V gene's germline CDR1 is MGHDK and CDR2 SYGVNS. Trimming removed 1 base at V and 14 bases at J, with 17 bases between. For the CDR3, the DNA is TGTGCCAGCAGTGAATTGGGCAGCAGAAGCGAGACCTTC. This codes for CASSELGSRSETF.

This clonotype was seen at least ten times. This sequence joins TRBV27 and TRBJ2-5; 16 positions match TRBD2. The CDR3 spans 19 residues. The V gene end was trimmed by 6 bases and the J gene end by 4 bases; junction bases not matched to a gene: 14. Germline values: CDR1 MNHEY, CDR2 SMNVEV (reference sequence). CDR3 nucleotides: TGTGCCAGCAGCCTCACCCTCGGGACTAGCGGGGGGGCTAGAGAGACCCAGTACTTC. Residues: CASSLTLGTSGGARETQYF.

This clonotype came up many times. The gene calls are TRBV7-2 and TRBJ2-1; TRBD1 agrees at 7 bases. This CDR3 spans 17 amino acids. Germline CDR1 is SGHTA and CDR2 is FQGNSA. The V and J ends lost 2 bases and 1 base, in that order; junction bases with no gene match: 8. CDR3 sequence (DNA): TGTGCCAGCAGCTTACCGAAGGGGGCCACGTCCTACAATGAGCAGTTCTTC. Residues: CASSLPKGATSYNEQFF. The full variable domain, completed using reference TRBV7-2 and TRBJ2-1, is GAGVSQSPSNKVTEKGKDVELRCDPISGHTALYWYRQSLGQGLEFLIYFQGNSAPDKSGLPSDRFSAERTGGSVSTLTIQRTQQEDSAVYLCASSLPKGATSYNEQFFGPGTRLTVL.

The chain links TRBV20-1 to TRBJ1-1; TRBD1 agrees at 7 bases. The V and J ends lost 3 bases and 1 base, in that order; junction bases with no gene match: 8. Germline V gene data show CDR1 as DFQATT and CDR2 as SNEGSKA (reference sequence). There are 15 residues in the CDR3. In DNA, the CDR3 is TGCAGTGCTAGGGGAGACAGGGTGAGGAACACTGAAGCTTTCTTT. Its protein product is CSARGDRVRNTEAFF.

This clonotype occurred many times. V usage is TRBV28 and J usage is TRBJ1-1; 10 bases align to TRBD1. CDR3 length: 15 amino acids. In germline, CDR1 is MDHEN, CDR2 SYDVKM. V was clipped by 6 bases and J by 5 bases; unmatched bases: 9. The CDR3 bases are TGTGCCAGCAGGACAGGGGGCAACCGGGGGACTGAAGCTTTCTTT. Its protein is CASRTGGNRGTEAFF.

The rearrangement uses TRBV20-1 and TRBJ1-2, with 7 bases that match TRBD1. Losses at the gene ends were 6 bases for V and 2 bases for J; bases not matched to a gene: 12. The CDR3 sequence is 15 residues long. Germline V gene sequence: CDR1 DFQATT, CDR2 SNEGSKA (reference sequence). CDR3 region: CSASSRDSLNYGYTF. CDR3 nucleotides: TGCAGTGCCTCATCCCGGGACAGCTTAAACTATGGCTACACCTTC.

Ten or more counts support this clonotype. The V and J genes are TRBV6-6 and TRBJ2-7, with D perhaps matching TRBD2 (6 bases). The germline gives CDR1 MNHNY, CDR2 SVGAGI (reference sequence). This CDR3 contains 14 residues. V lost 1 base, J lost 0 bases, and 7 bases lay in between. As DNA, the CDR3 is TGTGCCAGCAGTTACTGGGGGGACTCCTACGAGCAGTACTTC. It specifies CASSYWGDSYEQYF.